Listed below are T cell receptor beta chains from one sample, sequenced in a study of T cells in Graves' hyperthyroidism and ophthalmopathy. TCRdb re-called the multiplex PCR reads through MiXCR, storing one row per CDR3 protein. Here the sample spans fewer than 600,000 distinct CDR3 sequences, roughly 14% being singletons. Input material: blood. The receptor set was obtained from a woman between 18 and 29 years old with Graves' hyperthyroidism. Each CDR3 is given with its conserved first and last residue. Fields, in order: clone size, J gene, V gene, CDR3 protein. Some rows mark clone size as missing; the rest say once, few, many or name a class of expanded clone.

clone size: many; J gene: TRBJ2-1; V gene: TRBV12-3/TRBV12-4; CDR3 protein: CASRAPRDRGWHEQFF
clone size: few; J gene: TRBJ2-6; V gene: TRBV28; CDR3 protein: CASSLTEARTVLTF
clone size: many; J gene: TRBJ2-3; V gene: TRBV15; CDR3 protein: CATSRDRQGVTQYF
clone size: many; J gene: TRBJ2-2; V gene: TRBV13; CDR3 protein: CASSLPQGQGYTGELFF
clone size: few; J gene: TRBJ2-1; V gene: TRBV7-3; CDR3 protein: CASSLTGGRRGGNEQFF
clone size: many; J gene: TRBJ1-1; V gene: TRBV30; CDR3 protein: CAWSGRAVGTEAFF
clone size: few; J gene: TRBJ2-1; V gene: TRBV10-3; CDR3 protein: CAISVGDSNNEQFF
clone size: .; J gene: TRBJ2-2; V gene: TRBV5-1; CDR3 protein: CASSSDRSTGELFF
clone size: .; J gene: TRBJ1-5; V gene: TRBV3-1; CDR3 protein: CASSHGVSGTGQHF
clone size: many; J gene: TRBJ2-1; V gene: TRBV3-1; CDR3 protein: CASSQGLAGYLEQFF
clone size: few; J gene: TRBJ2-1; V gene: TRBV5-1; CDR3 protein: CASSGGQGSDEQFF
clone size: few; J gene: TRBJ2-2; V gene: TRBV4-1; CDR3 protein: CASSYGQGRGTGELFF
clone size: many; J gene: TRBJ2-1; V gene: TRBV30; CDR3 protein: CAWSSGRTYNEQFF
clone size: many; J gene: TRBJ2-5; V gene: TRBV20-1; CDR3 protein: CSARDAAGGGGTQYF
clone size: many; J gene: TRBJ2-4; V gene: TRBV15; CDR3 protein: CAIGGGGKNIQYF
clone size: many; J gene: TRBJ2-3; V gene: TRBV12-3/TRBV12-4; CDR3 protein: CASSSRSGITDTQYF
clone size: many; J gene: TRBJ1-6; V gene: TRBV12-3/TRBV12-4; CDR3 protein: CASSPMGSTGDLSPLHF
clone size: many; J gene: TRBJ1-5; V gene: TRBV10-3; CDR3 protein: CAISESGGGPYPQHF
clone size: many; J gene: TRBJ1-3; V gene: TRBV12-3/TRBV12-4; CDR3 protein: CASNSVGHTIYF
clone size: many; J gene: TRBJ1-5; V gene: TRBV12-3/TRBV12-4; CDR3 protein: CASLGRETGGSPSNQPQHF
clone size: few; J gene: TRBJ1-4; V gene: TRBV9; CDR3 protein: CASSVGDRGEKLFF
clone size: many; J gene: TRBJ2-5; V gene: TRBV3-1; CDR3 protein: CASRADRVEVETQYF
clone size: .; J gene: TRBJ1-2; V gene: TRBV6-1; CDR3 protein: CASSTSVDYGYTF
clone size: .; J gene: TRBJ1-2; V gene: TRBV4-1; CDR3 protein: CASSQEIMEGAGYGYTF
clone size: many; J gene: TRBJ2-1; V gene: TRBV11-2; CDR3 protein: CASSPGTSGFNEQFF
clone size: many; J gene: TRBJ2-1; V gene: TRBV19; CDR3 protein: CASSKLAGAHNEQFF
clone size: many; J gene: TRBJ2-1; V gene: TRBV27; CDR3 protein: CASSPRTGMGNEQFF
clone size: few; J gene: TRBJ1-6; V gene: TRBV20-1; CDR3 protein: CSARVVTGTGGSPLHF
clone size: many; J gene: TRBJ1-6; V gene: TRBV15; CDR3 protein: CATSRDQFPLHF
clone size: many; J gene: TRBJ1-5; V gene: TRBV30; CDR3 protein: CAWSGQGVGQPQHF
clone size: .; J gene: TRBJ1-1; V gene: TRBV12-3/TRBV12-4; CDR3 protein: CASSTGAAFF